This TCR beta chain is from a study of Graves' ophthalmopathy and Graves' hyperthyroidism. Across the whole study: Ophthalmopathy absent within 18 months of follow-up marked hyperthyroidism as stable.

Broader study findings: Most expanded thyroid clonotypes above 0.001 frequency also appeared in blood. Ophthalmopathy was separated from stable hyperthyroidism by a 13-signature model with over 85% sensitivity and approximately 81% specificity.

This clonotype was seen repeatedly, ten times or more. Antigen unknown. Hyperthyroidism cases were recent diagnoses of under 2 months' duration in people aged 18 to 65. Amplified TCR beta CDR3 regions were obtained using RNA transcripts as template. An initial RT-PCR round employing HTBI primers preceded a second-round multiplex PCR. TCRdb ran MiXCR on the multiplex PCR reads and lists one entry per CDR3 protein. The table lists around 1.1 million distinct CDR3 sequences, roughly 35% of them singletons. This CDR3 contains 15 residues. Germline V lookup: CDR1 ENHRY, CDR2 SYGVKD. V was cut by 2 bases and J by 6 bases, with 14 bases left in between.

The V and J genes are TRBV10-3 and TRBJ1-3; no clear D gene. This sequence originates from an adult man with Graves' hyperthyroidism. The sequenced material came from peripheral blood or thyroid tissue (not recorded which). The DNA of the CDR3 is TGTGCCATCAGTGAGGCTGAAGCGAGTCCAAACACCATATATTTT. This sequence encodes CAISEAEASPNTIYF.